A single sample gave rise to the 27 T cell receptor beta chains below, sequenced in a study of blood T cell repertoires in COVID-19. TCRdb's copy holds only in-frame clones and misses some; the assay was immunoSEQ multiplex PCR. The sample includes roughly 200,000 clones, about 86% of them seen just once. Sequenced: PBMCs or T cells enriched from blood (not recorded which). These receptors all come from a woman aged 30 to 39 who had been exposed to COVID-19.

The count of this clone is one. The chain recombines TRBV6-2 or TRBV6-3 with TRBJ2-1, with D possibly TRBD2 on 5 matching bases. The CDR3 spans 12 residues. The germline V and J ends were trimmed by 2 bases and 6 bases, with 5 bases remaining between them. The germline V gene has CDR1 MNHEY and CDR2 SVGEGT. The CDR3 DNA follows: TGTGCCAGCAGTTACCGGGGCAATGAGCAGTTCTTC. Amino acid sequence: CASSYRGNEQFF.

This clone has a count of ten or more. CDR3 coding DNA: TGCGCCAGCAGCCCTCTACCGCTGACAGTTATGAACACTGAAGCTTTCTTT. Translated, it gives CASSPLPLTVMNTEAFF. This chain joins TRBV5-1 and TRBJ1-1; a possible D gene is TRBD1 (5 bases). The CDR3 runs to 17 residues. V lost 4 bases, J lost 0 bases, and 19 bases lay in between. The V gene's germline CDR1 is SGHRS and CDR2 YFSETQ.

This chain joins TRBV15 and TRBJ1-2; no reliable D call. CDR1 and CDR2 from the germline V gene are LNHNV and YYDKDF (reference sequence). Trimming took off 0 bases at V and 3 bases at J, with 5 bases between the two ends. There are 13 residues in the CDR3. The CDR3 spells CATSRDSHYGYTF. As DNA, the CDR3 is TGTGCCACCAGCAGAGATTCTCACTATGGCTACACCTTC.

The rearrangement joins TRBV24-1 to TRBJ2-5; tentative D call: TRBD1 (5 bases). The CDR3 extends over 15 amino acids. Deletions cut 5 bases from V and 4 bases from J, with 16 bases between. Germline V gene lookup returns CDR1 KGHDR and CDR2 SFDVKD. CDR3 sequence: CATSVQGISPETQYF. DNA for the CDR3: TGTGCCACCAGTGTGCAGGGCATTTCTCCAGAGACCCAGTACTTC.

This CDR3 is CASSPTAGGQAGELFF. The DNA of the CDR3 is TGTGCCAGCAGCCCTACGGCAGGGGGCCAGGCCGGGGAGCTGTTTTTT. The gene calls are TRBV7-6 and TRBJ2-2; 8 bases match TRBD1. The germline gives CDR1 SGHVS, CDR2 FNYEAQ. The CDR3 is 16 residues long. After removal of 5 bases from V and 6 bases from J, the junction contained 11 bases not matched to a gene.

This sequence joins TRBV9 and TRBJ1-1; tentative D call: TRBD1 (6 bases). Germline CDR1 is SGDLS and CDR2 is YYNGEE. The V and J ends lost 4 bases and 1 base respectively, with 17 bases between them. The CDR3 consists of 16 residues. CDR3 DNA sequence: TGTGCCAGCAGCTCCCCCCAGGGCAGGGGGAACACTGAAGCTTTCTTT. Translating gives CASSSPQGRGNTEAFF.

CDR3 amino acids: CASSQRWGEGASSGNTIYF. In DNA, the CDR3 is TGTGCCAGCAGCCAAAGATGGGGGGAAGGGGCCAGCTCTGGAAACACCATATATTTT. This rearrangement joins TRBV3-1 (or the pseudogene TRBV3-2) to TRBJ1-3; weak D call: TRBD1 (5 bases). The length of the CDR3 is 19 residues. CDR1 and CDR2 (germline): LGHDT, YNNKEL (reference sequence). V was shortened by 2 bases and J by 0 bases, with 20 bases between the two germline ends.

The chain combines TRBV19 with TRBJ2-7; 9 bases agree with TRBD1. The junction had 8 bases not matched to a gene; V was cut back by 6 bases and J by 2 bases. CDR3 length: 15 amino acids. The germline gives CDR1 LNHDA, CDR2 SQIVND (reference sequence). The CDR3 reads CASRKGQGRPYEQYF. CDR3 sequence (DNA): TGTGCCAGTAGAAAAGGACAGGGGCGTCCCTACGAGCAGTACTTC. Looking up the rest from reference TRBV19 and TRBJ2-7 gives the full variable domain: DGGITQSPKYLFRKEGQNVTLSCEQNLNHDAMYWYRQDPGQGLRLIYYSQIVNDFQKGDIAEGYSVSREKKESFPLTVTSAQKNPTAFYLCASRKGQGRPYEQYFGPGTRLTVT.

This clone turned up a few times. This chain joins TRBV3-1 (or the pseudogene TRBV3-2) and TRBJ1-2, with TRBD1 identical over 9 bases. Germline V gives CDR1 LGHDT, CDR2 YNNKEL (reference sequence). The CDR3 has 15 amino acids. Germline trimming cut 6 bases from V and 1 base from J; bases unmatched to any gene: 6. Written as DNA, the CDR3 is TGTGCCAGCAGTCGGGGACAGGGAGTTAACTATGGCTACACCTTC. This sequence encodes CASSRGQGVNYGYTF.

The chain uses TRBV30 and TRBJ1-2; TRBD1 agrees at 8 bases. The germline V gene has CDR1 GTSNPN and CDR2 SVGIG (reference sequence). The CDR3 spans 13 residues. Unmatched junction bases numbered 3, after V lost 2 bases and J lost 4 bases. CDR3 sequence: CAWSFGTGYGYTF. DNA of the CDR3: TGTGCCTGGAGTTTCGGGACAGGCTATGGCTACACCTTC.

This chain connects TRBV7-2 to TRBJ2-2; D unclear. CDR3 length: 15 amino acids. V was shortened by 4 bases and J by 2 bases, with 11 bases between the two germline ends. Germline CDR1 reads SGHTA; CDR2 reads FQGNSA. CDR3 sequence reads: CASSSQPGNTGELFF. CDR3 in DNA: TGTGCCAGCAGCTCTCAACCAGGAAACACCGGGGAGCTGTTTTTT.

The J gene is TRBJ2-7, the V gene TRBV5-5, with D possibly being TRBD1 (5 bases). The germline CDR1 and CDR2 sequences are SGHKS and YYEKEE (reference sequence). The CDR3 runs 12 residues. The germline V and J ends were trimmed by 3 bases and 3 bases, with 7 bases remaining between them. The CDR3 loop reads CASSSDSYEQYF. The CDR3 nucleotides read TGTGCCAGCAGCTCCGACAGCTACGAGCAGTACTTC.

The chain links TRBV6-2 or TRBV6-3 to TRBJ2-1, with 7 bases matching TRBD1. With V trimmed by 4 bases and J by 8 bases, 2 bases remained unmatched. Germline V gene lookup returns CDR1 MNHEY and CDR2 SVGEGT. CDR3 length: 12 amino acids. CDR3 sequence reads: CASSSQGHEQFF. The CDR3 coding sequence is TGTGCCAGCAGTTCACAGGGGCATGAGCAGTTCTTC.

The V gene is TRBV9, the J gene TRBJ2-3; D possibly corresponds to TRBD1 (8 bases). The germline V and J ends were trimmed by 0 bases and 2 bases, with 28 bases remaining between them. The CDR3 loop spans 21 amino acids. The germline CDR1 and CDR2 sequences are SGDLS and YYNGEE. CDR3 in amino acids: CASSVGWGQAVRGASTDTQYF. The CDR3, as DNA: TGTGCCAGCAGCGTAGGTTGGGGACAGGCCGTTCGGGGGGCCTCCACAGATACGCAGTATTTT. The variable domain in full, completed from reference TRBV9 and TRBJ2-3, reads DSGVTQTPKHLITATGQRVTLRCSPRSGDLSVYWYQQSLDQGLQFLIQYYNGEERAKGNILERFSAQQFPDLHSELNLSSLELGDSALYFCASSVGWGQAVRGASTDTQYFGPGTRLTVL.

The rearrangement links TRBV7-8 to TRBJ1-2; 8 nucleotides line up with TRBD1. This CDR3 spans 15 amino acids. Trimming at V came to 1 base and at J to 4 bases, leaving 5 bases not matched to a gene. Germline lookup yields CDR1 SGHVS and CDR2 FQNEAQ. CDR3 amino acids: CASSLVSGGGYGYTF. The CDR3 DNA reads as TGTGCCAGCAGCTTAGTCTCAGGGGGCGGCTATGGCTACACCTTC.

V and J are TRBV29-1 and TRBJ2-5; 7 bases are shared with TRBD1. Germline lookup yields CDR1 SQVTM and CDR2 ANQGSEA. Germline trimming cut 7 bases from V and 0 bases from J; bases unmatched to any gene: 5. The CDR3 has 13 residues. The CDR3 bases are TGCAGCGGAGTCGGGACAGACCAAGAGACCCAGTACTTC. This codes for CSGVGTDQETQYF.

This rearrangement joins TRBV7-9 to TRBJ1-3; no firm D call. The CDR3 length is 15 residues. The germline V gene has CDR1 SEHNR and CDR2 FQNEAQ (reference sequence). V was shortened by 2 bases and J by 0 bases, with 8 bases between the two germline ends. Written as DNA, the CDR3 is TGTGCCAGCAGCTTAATGTCCAGCTCTGGAAACACCATATATTTT. Translated: CASSLMSSSGNTIYF.

The chain employs TRBV5-1 and TRBJ1-1; D is possibly TRBD1 (5 bases). V lost 7 bases and J 5 bases, leaving 21 bases between the germline ends. This CDR3 region has 15 residues. From germline, CDR1 is SGHRS and CDR2 YFSETQ. The CDR3, as DNA: TGCGCCAGCCGGAGCGGAGGGGTTACGGGGACTGAAGCTTTCTTT. It encodes CASRSGGVTGTEAFF.

The chain has TRBV5-1 and TRBJ1-6, with 9 bases lining up with TRBD1. Germline V gives CDR1 SGHRS, CDR2 YFSETQ. This CDR3 comprises 15 residues. V trimming: 4 bases; J trimming: 5 bases; junction bases outside the gene matches: 4. The DNA for the CDR3 is TGCGCCAGCAGCATCCGGACAGGGGATAATTCACCCCTCCACTTT. This codes for CASSIRTGDNSPLHF.

The chain couples TRBV13 to TRBJ1-4, with 7 positions matching TRBD1. The junction had 10 bases not matched to a gene; V was cut back by 8 bases and J by 1 base. There are 16 residues in the CDR3. The germline CDR1 and CDR2 sequences are PRHDT and FYEKMQ (reference sequence). CDR3 sequence (DNA): TGTGCCAGCTCTATACAGGGGCGAGAAACTAATGAAAAACTGTTTTTT. This codes for CASSIQGRETNEKLFF.

The rearrangement links TRBV9 to TRBJ2-1; 8 nucleotides align to TRBD1. From germline, CDR1 is SGDLS and CDR2 YYNGEE. V dropped 0 bases and J dropped 8; count of bases not matched to a gene: 7. The CDR3 is 15 residues long. The CDR3 loop reads CASSVASQGADEQFF. Here the CDR3 DNA reads TGTGCCAGCAGCGTAGCCTCCCAGGGGGCGGATGAGCAGTTCTTC.

J is TRBJ1-2 and V is TRBV9, with D possibly matching TRBD1 (5 bases). Germline loops: CDR1 SGDLS, CDR2 YYNGEE. The CDR3 sequence is 16 residues long. V lost 4 bases to trimming and J lost 3 bases, with 19 bases between them. CDR3: CASSLAQFPTDYGYTF. CDR3 nucleotides: TGTGCCAGCAGCCTAGCCCAATTTCCGACAGACTATGGCTACACCTTC.

The V and J genes are TRBV30 and TRBJ2-7; TRBD2 matches at 13 bases. V shed 3 bases and J 2 bases; nucleotides not matched to a gene: 1. Germline V gene data show CDR1 as GTSNPN and CDR2 as SVGIG (reference sequence). The CDR3 spans 14 residues. The CDR3 loop reads CAWRGLAGAYEQYF. DNA of the CDR3: TGTGCCTGGAGAGGACTAGCGGGGGCCTACGAGCAGTACTTC.

This chain joins TRBV5-1 and TRBJ2-3, with TRBD2 matching over 8 bases. The V and J ends lost 0 bases and 5 bases, in that order; junction bases with no gene match: 8. The CDR3 runs 16 residues. Germline V lookup: CDR1 SGHRS, CDR2 YFSETQ. In DNA, the CDR3 is TGCGCCAGCAGCTTGGCGTGGGGACTAGGAAGAGATACGCAGTATTTT. Its translation is CASSLAWGLGRDTQYF.

This clone is a singleton in its sample. CDR3 in amino acids: CASSQSGGVFEHTIYF. CDR3 nucleotide sequence: TGCGCCAGCAGCCAATCCGGCGGGGTGTTCGAACACACCATATATTTT. The chain carries TRBV5-1 and TRBJ1-3, with D hard to call. The CDR3 is 16 residues long. Trimming stripped 4 bases from V and 8 bases from J, with 22 bases between. Germline V lookup: CDR1 SGHRS, CDR2 YFSETQ.

The rearrangement joins TRBV9 to TRBJ2-1; TRBD2 matches at 9 bases. CDR1 SGDLS and CDR2 YYNGEE come from the germline V gene. Germline trimming cut 2 bases from V and 4 bases from J; bases unmatched to any gene: 10. The length of the CDR3 is 17 residues. CDR3 DNA: TGTGCCAGCAGCGTCTCCCAGCGGGGGGCCCCTTACAATGAGCAGTTCTTC. Its protein product is CASSVSQRGAPYNEQFF.

The rearrangement links TRBV14 to TRBJ1-2; no definite D call. CDR3 length: 10 amino acids. The germline V gene has CDR1 SGHDN and CDR2 FVKESK. Trimming removed 0 bases from V and 13 bases from J, with 6 bases in between. Here the CDR3 reads CASSQEGLTF. The CDR3 DNA is TGTGCCAGCAGCCAAGAGGGCCTCACCTTC. The full variable domain, rest sourced from reference TRBV14 and TRBJ1-2, is EAGVTQFPSHSVIEKGQTVTLRCDPISGHDNLYWYRRVMGKEIKFLLHFVKESKQDESGMPNNRFLAERTGGTYSTLKVQPAELEDSGVYFCASSQEGLTFGSGTRLTVV.